The next 20 T cell receptor beta chains were all read from a single sample in a study of T cells in localized non-small cell lung cancer. Some clones are missing from TCRdb's copy, which holds only in-frame ones; the method was immunoSEQ multiplex PCR. The sample lists 20,000 to 25,000 clones; 70% to 90% were seen once. Sequencing used peripheral blood, obtained before any cancer treatment. The receptors were gathered from a male donor aged 60 or over with stage I squamous cell lung carcinoma.

The rearrangement joins TRBV2 to TRBJ1-2; D call uncertain. The CDR3 has 13 residues. Germline V lookup: CDR1 SNHLY, CDR2 FYNNEI. Trimming cost V 9 bases and J 7 bases, with 18 bases left between them. The CDR3: CASLLSPWGGYTF. CDR3 nucleotide sequence: TGTGCCAGTCTACTTTCCCCCTGGGGTGGCTACACCTTC.

Only one count was recorded for this clone. The rearrangement links TRBV30 to TRBJ2-3, with TRBD1 identical over 7 bases. This CDR3 comprises 15 residues. The germline V gene has CDR1 GTSNPN and CDR2 SVGIG (reference sequence). V was pared by 0 bases and J by 6 bases, with 9 bases of the junction left unmatched. The CDR3 nucleotides read TGTGCCTGGAGTGTGGGCCTGGAAGGGGGCGATACGCAGTATTTT. Translating gives CAWSVGLEGGDTQYF.

V is TRBV2 and J is TRBJ2-3; D unclear. Trimming stripped 5 bases from V and 1 base from J, with 13 bases between. Germline loops: CDR1 SNHLY, CDR2 FYNNEI. The length of the CDR3 is 15 residues. The CDR3 DNA follows: TGTGCCAGCAGTCTTTCGGAAGAACGCACAGATACGCAGTATTTT. Translating it yields CASSLSEERTDTQYF.

The chain has TRBV27 and TRBJ2-1; 12 bases match TRBD1. Trimming took 5 bases from V and 9 from J; bases not matched to a gene: 8. This CDR3 comprises 15 residues. From germline, CDR1 is MNHEY and CDR2 SMNVEV (reference sequence). The CDR3 DNA reads as TGTGCCAGCAGTCCAGGGACAGGGGGCAGGTTTGAGCAGTTCTTC. Translated: CASSPGTGGRFEQFF.

The table lists this clone with a count of one. V usage is TRBV19 and J usage is TRBJ1-1; D is undetermined. The CDR3 is made up of 14 amino acids. Trimming removed 5 bases from V and 1 base from J, with 11 bases in between. Germline V gives CDR1 LNHDA, CDR2 SQIVND (reference sequence). CDR3 protein: CASSPAGGNTEAFF. The CDR3 bases are TGTGCCAGTAGTCCAGCCGGAGGGAACACTGAAGCTTTCTTT.

In DNA, the CDR3 is TGTGCCAGCAGCGAGGGCAGGGGGCTCGGGAATTCACCCCTCCACTTT. The encoded protein is CASSEGRGLGNSPLHF. This chain uses TRBV9 with TRBJ1-6, with TRBD1 matching over 8 bases. The germline gives CDR1 SGDLS, CDR2 YYNGEE. The CDR3 runs 16 residues. V dropped 3 bases and J dropped 7; count of bases not matched to a gene: 9.

The J gene is TRBJ2-5, the V gene TRBV6-6; no definite D call. The CDR3 spans 14 residues. Germline loops: CDR1 MNHNY, CDR2 SVGAGI (reference sequence). V was cut by 6 bases and J by 7 bases, with 18 bases left in between. The CDR3 is CASSPDGAGGTQYF. The CDR3 DNA reads TGTGCCAGCAGCCCCGACGGAGCCGGTGGGACCCAGTACTTC.

The chain has TRBV5-4 and TRBJ2-2; TRBD1 agrees at 7 bases. The CDR3 spans 15 residues. Per germline, CDR1 SGHNT and CDR2 YYREEE (reference sequence). V gave up 3 bases and J gave up 1 base; unmatched junction bases: 3. CDR3 bases: TGTGCCAGCAGCTCACAGGGGTTGAACACCGGGGAGCTGTTTTTT. Residues: CASSSQGLNTGELFF.

In its sample, this clone was seen a few times. This chain joins TRBV4-1 and TRBJ2-7; 7 nucleotides align to TRBD2. The CDR3 length is 15 residues. The germline gives CDR1 MGHRA, CDR2 YSYEKL. Germline trimming cut 2 bases from V and 0 bases from J; bases unmatched to any gene: 4. DNA of the CDR3: TGCGCCAGCAGCCAATTCGGGGACTACTCCTACGAGCAGTACTTC. Translating gives CASSQFGDYSYEQYF.

DNA of the CDR3: TGTGCCTGGACAGGGAATAGCAATCAGCCCCAGCATTTT. It specifies CAWTGNSNQPQHF. This chain uses TRBV30 with TRBJ1-5, with a possible D match to TRBD1 (5 bases). The germline V gene has CDR1 GTSNPN and CDR2 SVGIG (reference sequence). The CDR3 totals 13 residues. V lost 4 bases, J lost 0 bases, and 7 bases lay in between.

This chain links TRBV6-5 with TRBJ2-7, with D tentatively TRBD1 (6 bases). Germline CDR1 is MNHEY and CDR2 is SVGAGI. The CDR3 consists of 13 residues. The ends were cut back, 6 bases at V and 7 bases at J, with 16 bases in the middle. As DNA, the CDR3 is TGTGCCAGCAGGCCAGCCACAAGGGGGGAGCAGTACTTC. This encodes CASRPATRGEQYF.

The gene calls are TRBV18 and TRBJ1-4; the D is unclear. Germline V gene lookup returns CDR1 KGHSH and CDR2 LQKENI. With 0 bases removed from V and 12 bases from J, the gap between germline ends came to 14 bases. This CDR3 comprises 14 residues. The CDR3 sequence is CASSPPAAWYQLFF. DNA of the CDR3: TGTGCCAGCTCACCACCCGCAGCTTGGTATCAACTGTTTTTT.

The rearrangement links TRBV12-5 to TRBJ2-3; 11 bases line up with TRBD1. V lost 5 bases and J lost 5; bases outside the gene matches: 6. This CDR3 comprises 15 residues. Germline loops: CDR1 LGHNT, CDR2 FRNRAP. The CDR3 bases are TGTGCTAGTGGTGGACAGGGGGCCGGTGGAGATACGCAGTATTTT. This translates into CASGGQGAGGDTQYF. Complete variable domain (other parts from reference TRBV12-5 and TRBJ2-3): DARVTQTPRHKVTEMGQEVTMRCQPILGHNTVFWYRQTMMQGLELLAYFRNRAPLDDSGMPKDRFSAEMPDATLATLKIQPSEPRDSAVYFCASGGQGAGGDTQYFGPGTRLTVL.

The chain carries TRBV7-7 and TRBJ2-5, with TRBD2 matching over 7 bases. Trimming removed 2 bases from V and 3 bases from J; junction bases left unmatched: 6. The germline CDR1 and CDR2 sequences are SSHAT and FNYEAQ (reference sequence). This CDR3 has 15 amino acids. Here the CDR3 reads CASSLSTSEKETQYF. The DNA of the CDR3 is TGTGCCAGCAGCTTAAGTACTAGCGAGAAAGAGACCCAGTACTTC.

This chain uses TRBV5-4 with TRBJ1-4; TRBD1 matches 7 bases. The V gene's germline CDR1 is SGHNT and CDR2 YYREEE (reference sequence). V dropped 4 bases and J dropped 6; count of bases not matched to a gene: 12. CDR3 length: 16 amino acids. CDR3 loop: CASSRATRDSDEKLFF. The DNA for the CDR3 is TGTGCCAGCAGCCGAGCCACCCGGGACAGCGATGAAAAACTGTTTTTT.

The chain uses TRBV5-1 and TRBJ1-2; D is unclear. Germline V gene sequence: CDR1 SGHRS, CDR2 YFSETQ. Trimming cost V 4 bases and J 7 bases, with 17 bases left between them. The CDR3 spans 14 residues. The CDR3 DNA follows: TGCGCCAGCAGCCCCTCGACTGCTCTGAGTGGCTACACCTTC. Translation gives CASSPSTALSGYTF.

V gene TRBV2 combines with J gene TRBJ1-5; D unresolved. Germline CDR1 is SNHLY and CDR2 is FYNNEI. Deletions cut 5 bases from V and 4 bases from J, with 15 bases between. There are 15 residues in the CDR3. The CDR3 sequence is CASSRALRQNQPQHF. The CDR3 DNA reads TGTGCCAGCAGTCGGGCCCTGAGGCAGAATCAGCCCCAGCATTTT.

This clone has just a few counts. The chain has TRBV18 and TRBJ1-1; D not certain. The CDR3 is made up of 12 amino acids. V was cut by 1 base and J by 6 bases, with 6 bases left in between. Germline CDR1 is KGHSH and CDR2 is LQKENI. The chain's CDR3 is CASSPRGAEAFF. CDR3 DNA sequence: TGTGCCAGCTCACCACGGGGTGCTGAAGCTTTCTTT.

V is TRBV5-1 and J is TRBJ1-1; D ambiguous. CDR1 and CDR2 from the germline V gene are SGHRS and YFSETQ. V lost 1 base and J lost 0, with 4 bases in between. The CDR3 totals 13 residues. CDR3 nucleotide sequence: TGCGCCAGCAGCTTGAACCTGAACACTGAAGCTTTCTTT. Translation gives CASSLNLNTEAFF.

In this sample, this clone turned up a few times. The chain carries TRBV6-5 and TRBJ2-7; D perhaps matches TRBD1 (6 bases). This CDR3 is 15 amino acids long. Germline lookup yields CDR1 MNHEY and CDR2 SVGAGI. V was clipped by 2 bases and J by 1 base, with 12 bases between them. CDR3 protein: CASSYLQGHSYEQYF. CDR3 nucleotides: TGTGCCAGCAGTTACCTCCAGGGGCATTCCTACGAGCAGTACTTC.